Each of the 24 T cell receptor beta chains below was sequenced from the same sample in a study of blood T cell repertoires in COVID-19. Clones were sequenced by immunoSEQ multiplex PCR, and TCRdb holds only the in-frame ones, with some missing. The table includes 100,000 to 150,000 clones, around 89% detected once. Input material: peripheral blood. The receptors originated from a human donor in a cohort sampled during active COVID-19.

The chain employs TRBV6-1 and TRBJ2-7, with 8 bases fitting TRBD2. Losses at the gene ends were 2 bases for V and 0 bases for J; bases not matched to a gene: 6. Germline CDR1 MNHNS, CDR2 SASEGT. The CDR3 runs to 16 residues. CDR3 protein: CASSESGTRGSYEQYF. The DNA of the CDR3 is TGTGCCAGCAGTGAATCCGGGACTAGGGGCTCCTACGAGCAGTACTTC.

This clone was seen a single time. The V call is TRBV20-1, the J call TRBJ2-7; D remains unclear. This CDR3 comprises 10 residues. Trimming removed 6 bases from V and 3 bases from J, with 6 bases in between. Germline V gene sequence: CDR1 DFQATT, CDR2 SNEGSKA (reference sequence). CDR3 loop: CSAVIYEQYF. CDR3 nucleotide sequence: TGCAGTGCCGTAATCTACGAGCAGTACTTC.

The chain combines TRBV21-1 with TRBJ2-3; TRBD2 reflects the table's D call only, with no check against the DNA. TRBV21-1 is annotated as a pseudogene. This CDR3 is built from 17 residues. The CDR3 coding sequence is TGTGCCAGCAGCAAAGGGCCCTATATCGGGGGGACAGATACGCAGTATTTT. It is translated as CASSKGPYIGGTDTQYF.

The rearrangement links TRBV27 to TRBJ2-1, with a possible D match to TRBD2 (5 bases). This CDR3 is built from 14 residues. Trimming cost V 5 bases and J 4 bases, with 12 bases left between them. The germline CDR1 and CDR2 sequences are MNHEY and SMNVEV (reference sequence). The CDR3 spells CASSESGVYNEQFF. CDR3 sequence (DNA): TGTGCCAGCAGTGAGAGCGGAGTTTACAATGAGCAGTTCTTC.

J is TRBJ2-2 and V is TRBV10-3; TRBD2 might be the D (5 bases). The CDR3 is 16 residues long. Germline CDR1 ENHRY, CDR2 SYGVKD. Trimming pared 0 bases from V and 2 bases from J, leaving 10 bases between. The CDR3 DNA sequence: TGTGCCATCAGTGAGTCAGCTAGCCATAACACCGGGGAGCTGTTTTTT. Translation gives CAISESASHNTGELFF.

Written as DNA, the CDR3 is TGCGCCAGCAGCCACCCCCGTGCCGGCGGGGGGGCTTTTGAGCAGTTCTTC. Amino acid sequence: CASSHPRAGGGAFEQFF. This rearrangement joins TRBV4-1 to TRBJ2-1; TRBD2 matches 9 bases. V dropped 3 bases and J dropped 9; count of bases not matched to a gene: 15. The CDR3 is 17 amino acids. The germline V gene has CDR1 MGHRA and CDR2 YSYEKL.

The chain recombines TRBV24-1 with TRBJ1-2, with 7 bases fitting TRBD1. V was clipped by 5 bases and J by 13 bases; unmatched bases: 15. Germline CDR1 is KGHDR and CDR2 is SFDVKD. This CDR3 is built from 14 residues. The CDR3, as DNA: TGTGCCACCAGTGCCGATGAAGACAGGGCGTCTTTCACCTTC. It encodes CATSADEDRASFTF.

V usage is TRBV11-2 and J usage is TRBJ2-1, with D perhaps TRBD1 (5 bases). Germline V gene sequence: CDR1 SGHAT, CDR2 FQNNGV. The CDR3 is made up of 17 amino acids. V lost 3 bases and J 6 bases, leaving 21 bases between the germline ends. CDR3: CASSFKGRGHFSNEQFF. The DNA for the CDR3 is TGTGCCAGCAGCTTCAAGGGTCGCGGACACTTCAGCAATGAGCAGTTCTTC.

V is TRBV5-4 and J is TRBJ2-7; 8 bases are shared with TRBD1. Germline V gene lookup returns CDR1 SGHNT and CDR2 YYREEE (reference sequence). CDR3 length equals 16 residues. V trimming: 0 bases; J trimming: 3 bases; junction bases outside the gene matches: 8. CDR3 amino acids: CASSLAGTGGGYEQYF. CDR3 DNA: TGTGCCAGCAGCTTGGCCGGGACAGGAGGGGGCTACGAGCAGTACTTC.

CDR3 in DNA: TGCGCCAGCAGGGTACTCCGGTCTAACTATGGCTACACCTTC. Translated, it gives CASRVLRSNYGYTF. The V gene is TRBV10-1, the J gene TRBJ1-2, with D hard to call. The V and J ends lost 6 bases and 0 bases respectively, with 11 bases between them. The CDR3 is 14 residues long. CDR1 is WNHNN and CDR2 is SYGVQD in the germline V gene (reference sequence).

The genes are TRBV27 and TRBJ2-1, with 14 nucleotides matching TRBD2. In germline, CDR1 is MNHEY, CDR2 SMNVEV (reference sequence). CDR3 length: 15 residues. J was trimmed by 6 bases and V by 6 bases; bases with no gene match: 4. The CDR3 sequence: CASSRLAGGSNEQFF. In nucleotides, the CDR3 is TGTGCCAGCAGCCGACTAGCGGGAGGGTCCAATGAGCAGTTCTTC.

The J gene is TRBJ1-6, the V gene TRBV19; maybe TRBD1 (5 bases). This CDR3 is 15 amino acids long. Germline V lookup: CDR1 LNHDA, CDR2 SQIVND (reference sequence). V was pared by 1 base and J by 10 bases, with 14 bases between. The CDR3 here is CASSIAGGSRSPLHF. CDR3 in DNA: TGTGCCAGTAGTATAGCGGGGGGATCGCGCTCACCCCTCCACTTT. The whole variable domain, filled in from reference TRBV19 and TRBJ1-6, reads DGGITQSPKYLFRKEGQNVTLSCEQNLNHDAMYWYRQDPGQGLRLIYYSQIVNDFQKGDIAEGYSVSREKKESFPLTVTSAQKNPTAFYLCASSIAGGSRSPLHFGNGTRLTVT.

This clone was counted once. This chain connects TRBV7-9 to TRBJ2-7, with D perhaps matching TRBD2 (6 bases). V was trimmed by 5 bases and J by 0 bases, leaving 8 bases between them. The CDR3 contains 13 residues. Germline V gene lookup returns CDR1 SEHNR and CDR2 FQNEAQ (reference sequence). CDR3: CASSPGDSYEQYF. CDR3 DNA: TGTGCCAGCAGCCCGGGGGACTCCTACGAGCAGTACTTC.

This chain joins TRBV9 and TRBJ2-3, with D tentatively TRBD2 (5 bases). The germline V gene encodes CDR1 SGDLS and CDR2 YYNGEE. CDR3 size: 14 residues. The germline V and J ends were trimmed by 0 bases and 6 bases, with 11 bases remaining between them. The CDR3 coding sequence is TGTGCCAGCAGCGTAGCGCGGGCCTACGATACGCAGTATTTT. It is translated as CASSVARAYDTQYF.

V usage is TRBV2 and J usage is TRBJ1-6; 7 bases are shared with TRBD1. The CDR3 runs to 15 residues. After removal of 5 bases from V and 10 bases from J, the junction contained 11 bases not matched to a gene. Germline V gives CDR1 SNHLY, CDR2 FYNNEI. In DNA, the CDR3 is TGTGCCAGCAGTCAGGACAGGCGGTCGGGGTCACCCCTCCACTTT. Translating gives CASSQDRRSGSPLHF.

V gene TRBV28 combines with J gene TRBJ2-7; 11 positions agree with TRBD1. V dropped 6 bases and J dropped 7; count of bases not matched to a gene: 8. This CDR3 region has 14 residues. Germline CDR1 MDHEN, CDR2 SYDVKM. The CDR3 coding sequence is TGTGCCAGCAGCCCCGGGACAGGGGGTTGGGAGCAGTACTTC. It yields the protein CASSPGTGGWEQYF.

The CDR3: CASSLAGVGSYEQYF. CDR3 DNA sequence: TGTGCCAGCAGTCTAGCGGGAGTAGGGTCCTACGAGCAGTACTTC. This chain links TRBV6-5 with TRBJ2-7, with 10 positions matching TRBD2. Germline lookup yields CDR1 MNHEY and CDR2 SVGAGI. V was pared by 5 bases and J by 1 base, with 5 bases of the junction left unmatched. CDR3 size: 15 residues.

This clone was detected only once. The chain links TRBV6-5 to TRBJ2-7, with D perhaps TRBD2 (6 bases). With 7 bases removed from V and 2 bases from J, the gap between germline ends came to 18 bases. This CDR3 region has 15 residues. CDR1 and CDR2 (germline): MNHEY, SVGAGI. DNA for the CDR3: TGTGCCAGCACCCGGGGACTTTCCGATACCTACGAGCAGTACTTC. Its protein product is CASTRGLSDTYEQYF.

CDR3 sequence reads: CASSLDRGRETQYF. Written as DNA, the CDR3 is TGTGCCAGCAGCTTGGATCGGGGGAGGGAGACCCAGTACTTC. The genes are TRBV5-4 and TRBJ2-5; possible D gene TRBD2, 6 bases. V was pared by 0 bases and J by 5 bases, with 11 bases between. The CDR3 spans 14 residues. CDR1 and CDR2 (germline): SGHNT, YYREEE (reference sequence).

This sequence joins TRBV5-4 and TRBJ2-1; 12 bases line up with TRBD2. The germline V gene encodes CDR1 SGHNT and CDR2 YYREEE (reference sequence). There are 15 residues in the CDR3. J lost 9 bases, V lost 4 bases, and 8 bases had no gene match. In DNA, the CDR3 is TGTGCCAGCAGCCCGGGACTAGCGGGTAATAGTGAGCAGTTCTTC. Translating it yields CASSPGLAGNSEQFF.

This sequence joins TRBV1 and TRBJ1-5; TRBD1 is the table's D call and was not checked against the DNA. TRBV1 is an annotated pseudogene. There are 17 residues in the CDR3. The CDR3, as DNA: TGCACCAGCAGCCAAGACAGCCAGGGGTTGCGCAATCAGCCCCAGCATTTT. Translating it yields CTSSQDSQGLRNQPQHF.

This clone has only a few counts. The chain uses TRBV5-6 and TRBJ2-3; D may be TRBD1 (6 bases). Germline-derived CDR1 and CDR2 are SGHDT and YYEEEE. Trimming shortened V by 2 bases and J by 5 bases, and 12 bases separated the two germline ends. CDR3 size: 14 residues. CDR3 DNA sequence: TGTGCCAGCAGCTTACAGGGAATAGTAGATACGCAGTATTTT. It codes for CASSLQGIVDTQYF.

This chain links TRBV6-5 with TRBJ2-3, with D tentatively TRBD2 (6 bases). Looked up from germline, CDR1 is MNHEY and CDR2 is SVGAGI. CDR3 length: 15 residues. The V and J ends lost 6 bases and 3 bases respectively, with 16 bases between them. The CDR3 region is CASRRLDTSTDTQYF. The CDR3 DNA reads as TGTGCCAGCAGGAGACTAGACACTTCGACAGATACGCAGTATTTT.

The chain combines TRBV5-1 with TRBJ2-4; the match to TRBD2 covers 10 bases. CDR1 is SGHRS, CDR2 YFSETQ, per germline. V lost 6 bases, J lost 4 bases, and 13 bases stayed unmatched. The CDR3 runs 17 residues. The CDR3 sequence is CASTPEGLAGVKNIQYF. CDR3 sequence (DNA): TGCGCCAGCACCCCGGAGGGGCTAGCGGGGGTGAAAAACATTCAGTACTTC.